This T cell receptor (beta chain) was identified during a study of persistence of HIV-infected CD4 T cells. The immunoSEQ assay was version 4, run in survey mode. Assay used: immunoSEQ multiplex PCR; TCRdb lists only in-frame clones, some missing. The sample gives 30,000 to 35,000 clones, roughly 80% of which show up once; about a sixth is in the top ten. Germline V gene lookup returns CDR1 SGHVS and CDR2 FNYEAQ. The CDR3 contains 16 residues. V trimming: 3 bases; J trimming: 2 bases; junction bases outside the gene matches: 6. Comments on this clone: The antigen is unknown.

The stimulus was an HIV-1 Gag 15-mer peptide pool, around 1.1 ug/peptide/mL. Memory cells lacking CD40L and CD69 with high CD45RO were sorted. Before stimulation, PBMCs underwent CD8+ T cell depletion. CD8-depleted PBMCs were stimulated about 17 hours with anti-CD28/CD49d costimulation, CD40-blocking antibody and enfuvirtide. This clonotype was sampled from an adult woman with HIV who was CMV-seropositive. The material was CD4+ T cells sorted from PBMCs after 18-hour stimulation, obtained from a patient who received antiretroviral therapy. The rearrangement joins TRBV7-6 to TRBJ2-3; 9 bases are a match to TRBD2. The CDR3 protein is CASSFSLAGLTDTQYF. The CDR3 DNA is TGTGCCAGCAGCTTTTCCCTAGCGGGACTCACAGATACGCAGTATTTT. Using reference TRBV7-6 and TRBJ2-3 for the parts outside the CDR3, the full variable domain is GAGVSQSPRYKVTKRGQDVALRCDPISGHVSLYWYRQALGQGPEFLTYFNYEAQQDKSGLPNDRFSAERPEGSISTLTIQRTEQRDSAMYRCASSFSLAGLTDTQYFGPGTRLTVL.